These 9 T cell receptor beta chains originate from one sample sequenced in a study of blood T cell repertoires in COVID-19. Using immunoSEQ multiplex PCR, the repertoire was profiled, and TCRdb retains in-frame clones only, with some absent. The sample gives a few hundred thousand clones, about 79% of which show up once; over 1.2% is in the top ten. Sequenced material: peripheral blood. The receptors come from a woman between 40 and 55 years old who had recovered from COVID-19.

The chain has TRBV3-1 (or the pseudogene TRBV3-2) and TRBJ1-4; TRBD1 matches at 7 bases. The V gene end was trimmed by 4 bases and the J gene end by 5 bases; junction bases not matched to a gene: 7. The CDR3 is 15 amino acids. Germline V gives CDR1 LGHDT, CDR2 YNNKEL (reference sequence). As DNA, the CDR3 is TGTGCCAGCAGCCCGCGGACAGGATGGAATGAAAAACTGTTTTTT. Translating gives CASSPRTGWNEKLFF.

V is TRBV9 and J is TRBJ1-1; a weak D match, TRBD1 (5 bases). The CDR3 consists of 14 residues. Germline V gives CDR1 SGDLS, CDR2 YYNGEE. V was trimmed by 2 bases and J by 3 bases, leaving 11 bases between them. CDR3 sequence (DNA): TGTGCCAGCAGCGTGGATGGGGACTACACTGAAGCTTTCTTT. The encoded protein is CASSVDGDYTEAFF.

The rearrangement uses TRBV11-3 and TRBJ2-1; TRBD2 aligns across 7 bases. Germline assignment: CDR1 SGHNT and CDR2 YENEEA. Trimming took 5 bases from V and 0 from J; bases not matched to a gene: 13. This CDR3 has 18 residues. This CDR3 is CASSLTGGLLSSYNEQFF. The CDR3 region has the DNA TGTGCCAGCAGCCTCACGGGGGGACTCCTCAGCTCCTACAATGAGCAGTTCTTC.

V usage is TRBV27 and J usage is TRBJ1-4; tentative D call: TRBD1 (6 bases). This CDR3 region has 18 residues. Trimming removed 3 bases at V and 6 bases at J, with 23 bases between. Germline lookup yields CDR1 MNHEY and CDR2 SMNVEV (reference sequence). The CDR3 spells CASSFRVTRQDGHEKLFF. CDR3 bases: TGTGCCAGCAGTTTTAGGGTTACGCGACAGGATGGGCATGAAAAACTGTTTTTT. Full variable domain (remainder filled in from reference TRBV27 and TRBJ1-4): EAQVTQNPRYLITVTGKKLTVTCSQNMNHEYMSWYRQDPGLGLRQIYYSMNVEVTDKGDVPEGYKVSRKEKRNFPLILESPSPNQTSLYFCASSFRVTRQDGHEKLFFGSGTQLSVL.

V is TRBV7-2 and J is TRBJ1-4; 8 nucleotides match TRBD1. This CDR3 region has 13 residues. Germline CDR1 is SGHTA and CDR2 is FQGNSA. With 5 bases clipped from V and 8 bases from J, the junction kept 4 bases outside the gene matches. CDR3 sequence reads: CASSPRQGEKLFF. The CDR3 DNA follows: TGTGCCAGCAGCCCACGACAGGGGGAAAAACTGTTTTTT. Filled out from reference TRBV7-2 and TRBJ1-4, the complete variable domain reads GAGVSQSPSNKVTEKGKDVELRCDPISGHTALYWYRQSLGQGLEFLIYFQGNSAPDKSGLPSDRFSAERTGGSVSTLTIQRTQQEDSAVYLCASSPRQGEKLFFGSGTQLSVL.

The rearrangement links TRBV11-2 to TRBJ2-7; 11 bases are a match to TRBD2. CDR3 length equals 14 residues. Trimming at V came to 0 bases and at J to 6 bases, leaving 1 base not matched to a gene. In germline, CDR1 is SGHAT, CDR2 FQNNGV. CDR3 nucleotides: TGTGCCAGCAGCTTAGAAGGACTAGCGGGCGAGCAGTACTTC. Translating it yields CASSLEGLAGEQYF. The whole variable domain, filled in from reference TRBV11-2 and TRBJ2-7, reads EAGVAQSPRYKIIEKRQSVAFWCNPISGHATLYWYQQILGQGPKLLIQFQNNGVVDDSQLPKDRFSAERLKGVDSTLKIQPAKLEDSAVYLCASSLEGLAGEQYFGPGTRLTVT.

In its sample, this clone was seen once. The chain carries TRBV4-3 and TRBJ2-7; 7 bases fit TRBD1. The CDR3 runs 16 residues. J gave up 0 bases and V 5 bases, and 10 bases lay outside the gene matches. Germline CDR1 is LGHNA and CDR2 is YSLEER. The CDR3 protein is CASSEAQTGNSYEQYF. CDR3 nucleotides: TGCGCCAGCAGCGAAGCACAGACAGGGAACTCCTACGAGCAGTACTTC.

The chain has TRBV7-9 and TRBJ2-3; the D gene is possibly TRBD2 (5 bases). Germline CDR1 reads SEHNR; CDR2 reads FQNEAQ (reference sequence). V shed 1 base and J shed 2 bases, with 16 bases lying between them. The length of the CDR3 is 17 residues. CDR3: CASSLGWAFSDTDTQYF. The DNA for the CDR3 is TGTGCCAGCAGCTTAGGTTGGGCGTTTAGCGACACAGATACGCAGTATTTT.

The chain recombines TRBV7-9 with TRBJ1-4; no reliable D call. V was pared by 3 bases and J by 11 bases, with 13 bases between. The CDR3 is 13 residues long. Per germline, CDR1 SEHNR and CDR2 FQNEAQ (reference sequence). The CDR3 loop reads CASSLLEGGKLFF. The CDR3 DNA sequence: TGTGCCAGCAGCTTGCTTGAGGGTGGTAAACTGTTTTTT. Together with reference TRBV7-9 and TRBJ1-4, the CDR3 gives the full variable domain: DTGVSQNPRHKITKRGQNVTFRCDPISEHNRLYWYRQTLGQGPEFLTYFQNEAQLEKSRLLSDRFSAERPKGSFSTLEIQRTEQGDSAMYLCASSLLEGGKLFFGSGTQLSVL.